This TCR beta chain is drawn from a study of T cell responses to AZD1222 COVID-19 vaccine. Study-level points and caveats: With two AZD1222 doses given, Spike-specific TCR breadth and depth both rose. Clonal diversity was possibly underestimated, and white British individuals and females predominated among donors.

This CDR3 is built from 14 residues. Points on this clone: What it binds is unknown.

This table comes from immunoSEQ multiplex PCR, and its TCRdb copy is limited to in-frame clones, with some not included. Among fewer than 110,000 clones listed, around 90% were seen once. This chain uses TRBV21-1 with TRBJ1-1. TRBV21-1 is an annotated pseudogene. The origin of this receptor is an adult in good health. The source material was peripheral blood, sampled on day 0 of AZD1222 vaccination. For the CDR3, the DNA is TGTGCCAGCAGCAAAGTAATCTCTACGGGTGAAGCTTTCTTT. Its protein is CASSKVISTGEAFF.